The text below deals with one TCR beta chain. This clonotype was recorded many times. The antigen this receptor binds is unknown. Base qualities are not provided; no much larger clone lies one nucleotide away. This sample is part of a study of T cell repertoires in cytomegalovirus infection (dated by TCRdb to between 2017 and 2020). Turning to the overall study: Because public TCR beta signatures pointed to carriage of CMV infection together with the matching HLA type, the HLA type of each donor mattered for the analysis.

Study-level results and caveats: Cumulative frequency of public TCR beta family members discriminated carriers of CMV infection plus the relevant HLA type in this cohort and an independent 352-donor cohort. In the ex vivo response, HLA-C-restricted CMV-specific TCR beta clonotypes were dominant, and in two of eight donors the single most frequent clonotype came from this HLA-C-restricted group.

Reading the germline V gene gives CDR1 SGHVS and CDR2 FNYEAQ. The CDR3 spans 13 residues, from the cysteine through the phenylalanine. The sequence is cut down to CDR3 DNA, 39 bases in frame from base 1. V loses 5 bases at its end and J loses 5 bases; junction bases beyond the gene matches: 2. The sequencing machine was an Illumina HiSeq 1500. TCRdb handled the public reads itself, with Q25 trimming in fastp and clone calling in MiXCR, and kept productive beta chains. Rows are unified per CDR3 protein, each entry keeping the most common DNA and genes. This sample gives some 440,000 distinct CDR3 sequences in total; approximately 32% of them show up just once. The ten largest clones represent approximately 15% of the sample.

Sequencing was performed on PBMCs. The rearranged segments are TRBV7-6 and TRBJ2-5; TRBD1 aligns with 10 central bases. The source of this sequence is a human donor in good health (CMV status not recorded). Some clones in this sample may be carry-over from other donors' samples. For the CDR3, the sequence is CASSDRGRETQYF. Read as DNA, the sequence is TGTGCCAGCAGCGACAGGGGGCGGGAGACCCAGTACTTC.